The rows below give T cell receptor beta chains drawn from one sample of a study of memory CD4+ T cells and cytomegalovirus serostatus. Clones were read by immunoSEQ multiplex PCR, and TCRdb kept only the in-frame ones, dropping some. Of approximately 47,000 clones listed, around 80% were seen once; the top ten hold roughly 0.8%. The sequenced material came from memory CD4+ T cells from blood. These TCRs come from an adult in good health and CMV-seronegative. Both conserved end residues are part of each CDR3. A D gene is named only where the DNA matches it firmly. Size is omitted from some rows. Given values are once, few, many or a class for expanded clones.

CDR3: CASSFKRGGIETQYF
DNA: TGCGCCAGCAGCTTTAAGCGGGGGGGCATAGAGACCCAGTACTTC
size: NA
V: TRBV5-1
J: TRBJ2-5
D: TRBD2

CDR3: CASSQPGTGVDEQYF
DNA: TGTGCCAGCAGCCAACCAGGGACAGGAGTGGACGAGCAGTACTTC
size: NA
V: TRBV4-2
J: TRBJ2-7
D: TRBD1

CDR3: CASRGQGNNEQFF
DNA: TGTGCCAGCAGGGGACAGGGGAACAATGAGCAGTTCTTC
size: NA
V: TRBV2
J: TRBJ2-1
D: TRBD1

CDR3: CASRLAGDTQYF
DNA: TGTGCCAGTAGGCTAGCAGGAGATACGCAGTATTTT
size: NA
V: TRBV19
J: TRBJ2-3
D: NA

CDR3: CASSLVGAYEQYF
DNA: TGTGCCAGCAGTCTTGTGGGGGCCTACGAGCAGTACTTC
size: NA
V: TRBV2
J: TRBJ2-7
D: NA

CDR3: CASSEREGGSYGYTF
DNA: TGTGCCAGCAGTGAACGTGAAGGGGGCTCCTATGGCTACACCTTC
size: few
V: TRBV6-1
J: TRBJ1-2
D: TRBD1

CDR3: CASSQRDSRETQYF
DNA: TGTGCCAGCAGCCAAAGGGACTCCCGGGAGACCCAGTACTTC
size: NA
V: TRBV4-2
J: TRBJ2-5
D: NA

CDR3: CASSFQDRGTEAFF
DNA: TGTGCCAGCAGTTTCCAAGACAGAGGGACTGAAGCTTTCTTT
size: NA
V: TRBV28
J: TRBJ1-1
D: NA

CDR3: CASSLAGSWQSSGNTIYF
DNA: TGTGCCAGCAGCTTAGCGGGGTCGTGGCAGTCCTCTGGAAACACCATATATTTT
size: few
V: TRBV7-9
J: TRBJ1-3
D: NA

CDR3: CACWVRDRPTYGYTF
DNA: TGTGCCTGTTGGGTTCGGGACAGGCCAACCTATGGCTACACCTTC
size: NA
V: TRBV30
J: TRBJ1-2
D: TRBD1

CDR3: CASSGLAGYQETQYF
DNA: TGTGCCAGCAGTGGACTAGCGGGTTACCAAGAGACCCAGTACTTC
size: NA
V: TRBV2
J: TRBJ2-5
D: TRBD2

CDR3: CASRRGEMSNTEAFF
DNA: TGTGCCAGCAGAAGGGGGGAGATGTCGAACACTGAAGCTTTCTTT
size: once
V: TRBV11-1
J: TRBJ1-1
D: NA

CDR3: CASSQGMTASFNEKLFF
DNA: TGTGCCAGCAGCCAAGGAATGACCGCCAGCTTTAATGAAAAACTGTTTTTT
size: medium-sized
V: TRBV4-2
J: TRBJ1-4
D: NA

CDR3: CASSTGQGHGYTF
DNA: TGCGCCAGCAGCACGGGACAGGGTCATGGCTACACCTTC
size: NA
V: TRBV5-1
J: TRBJ1-2
D: TRBD1

CDR3: CASSRESGTAFYNEQFF
DNA: TGTGCCAGCAGCCGGGAAAGCGGGACAGCATTCTACAATGAGCAGTTCTTC
size: NA
V: TRBV28
J: TRBJ2-1
D: NA

CDR3: CASSLGLAGVSTDTQYF
DNA: TGTGCCAGCAGCTTGGGGCTAGCGGGAGTTAGCACAGATACGCAGTATTTT
size: NA
V: TRBV5-4
J: TRBJ2-3
D: TRBD2

CDR3: CASSEGQLTSNQPQHF
DNA: TGTGCCAGCAGTGAGGGACAGCTCACTAGCAATCAGCCCCAGCATTTT
size: NA
V: TRBV6-1
J: TRBJ1-5
D: TRBD1

CDR3: CSVDRPDRGVRFF
DNA: TGCAGCGTTGATAGGCCGGACAGGGGGGTTAGATTCTTC
size: NA
V: TRBV29-1
J: TRBJ2-1
D: TRBD1

CDR3: CAWSRDRPYGYTF
DNA: TGTGCCTGGAGTCGGGACAGGCCCTATGGCTACACCTTC
size: few
V: TRBV30
J: TRBJ1-2
D: TRBD1

CDR3: CASSEGRRGYGNQPQHF
DNA: TGTGCCAGCAGTGAAGGACGCAGGGGATATGGCAATCAGCCCCAGCATTTT
size: NA
V: TRBV2
J: TRBJ1-5
D: NA

CDR3: CASSIRDFFGGVTEKLFF
DNA: TGTGCCAGCAGCATCCGAGATTTCTTTGGTGGGGTAACTGAAAAACTGTTTTTT
size: once
V: TRBV5-6
J: TRBJ1-4
D: NA

CDR3: CASSYTGRGESPLHF
DNA: TGTGCCAGCAGTTACACAGGCAGGGGAGAGTCACCCCTCCACTTT
size: NA
V: TRBV6-5
J: TRBJ1-6
D: NA

CDR3: CASSATGSGNQPQHF
DNA: TGTGCCAGCAGTGCTACAGGGAGCGGGAATCAGCCCCAGCATTTT
size: few
V: TRBV25-1
J: TRBJ1-5
D: NA

CDR3: CASSLVSYTQYF
DNA: TGTGCCAGCAGCTTGGTCAGCTATACGCAGTATTTT
size: NA
V: TRBV5-6
J: TRBJ2-3
D: NA

CDR3: CASSDSGPSNQPQHF
DNA: TGTGCCAGCAGTGACAGTGGACCCAGCAATCAGCCCCAGCATTTT
size: NA
V: TRBV2
J: TRBJ1-5
D: NA

CDR3: CASSLKTGPIYGYTF
DNA: TGTGCCAGCAGTTTAAAGACAGGGCCAATCTATGGCTACACCTTC
size: NA
V: TRBV27
J: TRBJ1-2
D: TRBD1

CDR3: CASSEAQGPLAPSYEQYF
DNA: TGTGCCAGCAGTGAAGCGCAAGGACCCCTAGCCCCGTCCTACGAGCAGTACTTC
size: NA
V: TRBV2
J: TRBJ2-7
D: NA

CDR3: CASSLGGAFSGNTIYF
DNA: TGCGCCAGCAGCTTAGGGGGGGCCTTCTCTGGAAACACCATATATTTT
size: NA
V: TRBV5-1
J: TRBJ1-3
D: NA

CDR3: CASRRDKRTTYEQYF
DNA: TGTGCCAGCAGACGGGACAAAAGAACCACCTACGAGCAGTACTTC
size: NA
V: TRBV5-8
J: TRBJ2-7
D: NA

CDR3: CASSYGPTTGPGEQYF
DNA: TGTGCCAGCAGTTACGGTCCGACCACGGGACCCGGCGAGCAGTACTTC
size: NA
V: TRBV6-5
J: TRBJ2-7
D: NA

CDR3: CASSLNRAPYEQYF
DNA: TGCGCCAGCAGCTTGAACAGGGCCCCCTACGAGCAGTACTTC
size: NA
V: TRBV5-1
J: TRBJ2-7
D: NA

CDR3: CASSIVANQPQHF
DNA: TGTGCCAGTAGTATAGTAGCCAATCAGCCCCAGCATTTT
size: NA
V: TRBV19
J: TRBJ1-5
D: NA

CDR3: CASSFSTTGQETQYF
DNA: TGTGCCAGCAGCTTCTCTACTACAGGGCAAGAGACCCAGTACTTC
size: NA
V: TRBV5-4
J: TRBJ2-5
D: NA

CDR3: CASSSRVSLDYGYTF
DNA: TGTGCCAGCAGCTCCAGGGTTTCTCTTGACTATGGCTACACCTTC
size: NA
V: TRBV5-4
J: TRBJ1-2
D: NA

CDR3: CSSSAGLNYGYTF
DNA: TGCAGCTCCTCCGCGGGGCTTAACTATGGCTACACCTTC
size: NA
V: TRBV29-1
J: TRBJ1-2
D: NA

CDR3: CASSSQGNTIYF
DNA: TGTGCCAGCAGCTCCCAGGGAAACACCATATATTTT
size: NA
V: TRBV5-4
J: TRBJ1-3
D: NA

CDR3: CATYGQGYNEQFF
DNA: TGTGCCACTTACGGACAGGGCTACAATGAGCAGTTCTTC
size: NA
V: TRBV10-3
J: TRBJ2-1
D: TRBD1

CDR3: CASSLGREHYF
DNA: TGTGCCAGCAGCTTGGGGCGGGAGCACTACTTC
size: NA
V: TRBV5-6
J: TRBJ2-7
D: TRBD2

CDR3: CASSPRQGTYEQYF
DNA: TGTGCCAGCTCACCGAGACAGGGAACCTACGAGCAGTACTTC
size: NA
V: TRBV18
J: TRBJ2-7
D: TRBD1

CDR3: CASSMEGLDQPQHF
DNA: TGTGCCAGTAGTATGGAGGGATTGGATCAGCCCCAGCATTTT
size: few
V: TRBV19
J: TRBJ1-5
D: NA